The entry below gives a single T cell receptor beta chain sequence along with its context. Its target is not known. The data stem from a study of post-analysis software for immune sequencing data. Study-wide context: Relapsing-remitting, secondary progressive and progressive-relapsing forms of multiple sclerosis all featured among disease courses. Overall study results and limits: Among multiple sclerosis patients, normalized Chao1 diversity was significantly below that of controls. The authors found that F measure strongly co-clustered same-batch samples. A few TRBV segments occurring more often in patients than controls included TRBV5-6, TRBV5-1 and TRBV20-1.

TCR beta libraries were prepared from cDNA with unique molecular identifiers. MiXCR, run by TCRdb on the PCR reads, gives a single entry per CDR3 protein. This table holds 650,000 to 900,000 distinct CDR3 sequences, 35% to 55% found once. Between the trimmed V and J ends, which lost 2 bases and 6 bases, there was a span of 10 bases. The CDR3 is 13 amino acids. Sequencing was done on a sample of blood. V gene TRBV12-3 or TRBV12-4 combines with J gene TRBJ1-2; D gene uncertain. This sequence originates from a girl under 18 with multiple sclerosis. The CDR3 here is CASSLSHGDGYTF. The DNA of the CDR3 is TGTGCCAGCAGTTTAAGCCACGGCGATGGCTACACCTTC.